The 27 T cell receptor beta chains below all came from one sample that was sequenced in a study of T-cell memory formation after mild COVID-19. MiXCR, applied by TCRdb to the 5' RACE reads, yields one record per CDR3 protein. The repertoire has more than 150,000 distinct CDR3 sequences, 15% to 20% of them found once; the top ten carry roughly 3.9%. The sequencing input was PBMCs or a T cell subset sorted from them (not recorded which). The receptors derive from a man in his late teens or twenties who had mild COVID-19 (a few samples of this study predate the infection). Cell type and time point are not known.

This clonotype was detected only a few times. V usage is TRBV30 and J usage is TRBJ2-1; possible D gene TRBD1, 5 bases. The CDR3 covers 11 residues. Germline V gene data show CDR1 as GTSNPN and CDR2 as SVGIG (reference sequence). V shed 1 base and J shed 8 bases, with 6 bases lying between them. The CDR3 coding sequence is TGTGCCTGGAGTGAAGGGGATGAGCAGTTCTTC. Translated, it gives CAWSEGDEQFF. The entire variable domain, with the rest obtained from reference TRBV30 and TRBJ2-1, is as follows: SQTIHQWPATLVQPVGSPLSLECTVEGTSNPNLYWYRQAAGRGLQLLFYSVGIGQISSEVPQNLSASRPQDRQFILSSKKLLLSDSGFYLCAWSEGDEQFFGPGTRLTVL.

This clonotype was recorded a few times. V usage is TRBV5-4 and J usage is TRBJ2-6; D not certain. The CDR3 extends over 14 amino acids. V was cut by 8 bases and J by 2 bases, with 11 bases left in between. Germline CDR1 SGHNT, CDR2 YYREEE (reference sequence). This chain's CDR3 is CASSRPPGANVLTF. DNA for the CDR3: TGTGCCAGTTCTAGGCCGCCTGGGGCCAACGTCCTGACTTTC.

V and J are TRBV20-1 and TRBJ2-2, with a possible D match to TRBD2 (7 bases). CDR3 size: 14 residues. Germline V gene lookup returns CDR1 DFQATT and CDR2 SNEGSKA (reference sequence). Trimming cost V 5 bases and J 1 base, with 11 bases left between them. The CDR3 here is CSAFGGLNTGELFF. The CDR3 coding sequence is TGCAGTGCTTTCGGGGGGCTGAACACCGGGGAGCTGTTTTTT.

The sample holds many counts of this clonotype. The V and J genes are TRBV20-1 and TRBJ1-6; perhaps TRBD1 as D (5 bases). CDR1 and CDR2 from the germline V gene are DFQATT and SNEGSKA (reference sequence). CDR3 length: 14 amino acids. V was cut by 1 base and J by 7 bases, with 11 bases left in between. Here the CDR3 reads CSARVAGKNSPLHF. In nucleotides, the CDR3 is TGCAGTGCTAGAGTGGCAGGGAAGAATTCACCCCTCCACTTT.

This clonotype turned up a few times. The rearrangement links TRBV28 to TRBJ2-3; a possible D gene is TRBD2 (5 bases). Germline lookup yields CDR1 MDHEN and CDR2 SYDVKM. The CDR3 runs 15 residues. The V end lost 5 bases, the J end lost 3 bases, and 15 bases lay between the germline ends. This CDR3 reads CASSPPGVGTDTQYF. As DNA, the CDR3 is TGTGCCAGCAGTCCCCCCGGGGTTGGGACAGATACGCAGTATTTT.

This clonotype was found many times. The V call is TRBV7-2, the J call TRBJ1-2; D not certain. Germline values: CDR1 SGHTA, CDR2 FQGNSA. This CDR3 has 12 residues. V was pared by 5 bases and J by 7 bases, with 11 bases between. The CDR3 spells CASSRAGGGYTF. The CDR3 region has the DNA TGTGCCAGCAGCAGGGCCGGCGGTGGCTACACCTTC.

This clonotype has just a few counts. The rearrangement links TRBV4-1 to TRBJ1-1, with TRBD1 matching 8 bases. The CDR3 is 16 amino acids. CDR1 is MGHRA, CDR2 YSYEKL, per germline. V shed 1 base and J 8 bases; nucleotides not matched to a gene: 12. CDR3 nucleotides: TGCGCCAGCAGCCAAGTGCCCCTCCGGACAGGGCGGGAAGCTTTCTTT. The encoded protein is CASSQVPLRTGREAFF.

Only a few counts were recorded for this clonotype. The rearrangement uses TRBV20-1 and TRBJ2-3; 7 positions match TRBD1. Per the germline V gene, CDR1 is DFQATT and CDR2 is SNEGSKA (reference sequence). Trimming took 6 bases from V and 1 from J; bases not matched to a gene: 10. The CDR3 covers 15 residues. CDR3 amino acids: CSAFEPGTGTDTQYF. CDR3 DNA sequence: TGCAGTGCCTTCGAACCCGGGACAGGCACAGATACGCAGTATTTT.

Ten or more counts support this clonotype. The rearrangement links TRBV7-9 to TRBJ2-1, with TRBD1 as a possible D gene (5 bases). Germline loops: CDR1 SEHNR, CDR2 FQNEAQ (reference sequence). V was pared by 2 bases and J by 8 bases, with 16 bases between. The CDR3 spans 15 residues. CDR3 nucleotides: TGTGCCAGCAGCTTATATCACGCCAGGGTGGATGAGCAGTTCTTC. Translated, it gives CASSLYHARVDEQFF. Full variable domain (missing parts from reference TRBV7-9 and TRBJ2-1): DTGVSQNPRHKITKRGQNVTFRCDPISEHNRLYWYRQTLGQGPEFLTYFQNEAQLEKSRLLSDRFSAERPKGSFSTLEIQRTEQGDSAMYLCASSLYHARVDEQFFGPGTRLTVL.

The V and J genes are TRBV4-3 and TRBJ1-4; no reliable D call. The V gene lost 2 bases and the J gene lost 8 bases, with 15 bases spanning the gap. This CDR3 has 15 amino acids. The V gene's germline CDR1 is LGHNA and CDR2 YSLEER. In DNA form, the CDR3 reads TGCGCCAGCAGCCAAACCCGGGGTTCGTACGAAAAACTGTTTTTT. It encodes CASSQTRGSYEKLFF.

By share, this clonotype counts as medium-sized. The genes are TRBV29-1 and TRBJ2-5; D may match TRBD1 or TRBD2 (6 bases each). CDR1 is SQVTM and CDR2 is ANQGSEA in the germline V gene. Trimming cost V 8 bases and J 3 bases, with 16 bases left between them. This CDR3 is 13 amino acids long. The CDR3 DNA reads TGCAGCACCCAAAGGGGGGCGGAAGAGACCCAGTACTTC. Its protein product is CSTQRGAEETQYF.

This clonotype was found a few times. The chain has TRBV5-1 and TRBJ2-1; D might be TRBD1 or TRBD2, each matching 6 bases. The V end lost 4 bases, the J end lost 4 bases, and 18 bases lay between the germline ends. CDR3 length: 16 amino acids. The germline V gene encodes CDR1 SGHRS and CDR2 YFSETQ. CDR3 in amino acids: CASSPQGGKRYNEQFF. In DNA form, the CDR3 reads TGCGCCAGCAGCCCACAGGGAGGAAAACGTTACAATGAGCAGTTCTTC. The variable domain in full, completed from reference TRBV5-1 and TRBJ2-1, reads KAGVTQTPRYLIKTRGQQVTLSCSPISGHRSVSWYQQTPGQGLQFLFEYFSETQRNKGNFPGRFSGRQFSNSRSEMNVSTLELGDSALYLCASSPQGGKRYNEQFFGPGTRLTVL.

CDR3 DNA sequence: TGTGCCAGCAGCCGGGATAACAGGGCGATCAGCTATGGCTACACCTTC. The encoded protein is CASSRDNRAISYGYTF. This chain links TRBV7-2 with TRBJ1-2; possible D gene TRBD1, 6 bases. Per the germline V gene, CDR1 is SGHTA and CDR2 is FQGNSA. The CDR3 length is 16 residues. Trimming shortened V by 5 bases and J by 4 bases, and 20 bases separated the two germline ends.

This clonotype was counted between two and nine times. CDR3 DNA sequence: TGTGCCAGCAGGGGGGACATTGAGGGTTCACCCCTCCACTTT. Amino acids: CASRGDIEGSPLHF. The V call is TRBV21-1, the J call TRBJ1-6; TRBD1 reflects the table's D call only, with no check against the DNA. TRBV21-1 corresponds to a pseudogene. This CDR3 contains 14 residues.

The chain couples TRBV5-1 to TRBJ2-1; 10 positions agree with TRBD1. CDR3 length: 15 residues. Germline V lookup: CDR1 SGHRS, CDR2 YFSETQ. J was trimmed by 13 bases and V by 5 bases; bases with no gene match: 15. This CDR3 is CASSPDRGLVAIQFF. CDR3 in DNA: TGCGCCAGCAGTCCCGACAGGGGGCTGGTTGCGATCCAGTTCTTC.

This clonotype was seen a handful of times. The chain joins TRBV2 to TRBJ1-2; 9 bases map to TRBD1. From germline, CDR1 is SNHLY and CDR2 FYNNEI. The V segment lost 3 bases and the J segment 7 bases; nucleotides outside the gene matches: 9. The CDR3 runs 15 residues. CDR3 protein: CASSDNRGRRRGYTF. Here the CDR3 DNA reads TGTGCCAGCAGTGACAACAGGGGGCGCCGACGTGGCTACACCTTC.

This chain uses TRBV29-1 with TRBJ1-1; 8 bases are shared with TRBD1. This CDR3 is 13 amino acids long. The germline CDR1 and CDR2 sequences are SQVTM and ANQGSEA. With V trimmed by 6 bases and J by 5 bases, 8 bases remained unmatched. This CDR3 is CSVPNRGVTEAFF. The DNA for the CDR3 is TGCAGCGTCCCGAACAGGGGGGTGACTGAAGCTTTCTTT.

Only a few counts were recorded for this clonotype. The rearrangement links TRBV5-1 to TRBJ2-3; TRBD2 matches 11 bases. V lost 4 bases, J lost 4 bases, and 5 bases stayed unmatched. The CDR3 runs to 15 residues. Germline CDR1 SGHRS, CDR2 YFSETQ. CDR3 in DNA: TGCGCCAGCAGCGAGGGACTAGCGGACGCAGATACGCAGTATTTT. Amino acids: CASSEGLADADTQYF.

The chain recombines TRBV7-6 with TRBJ1-5; TRBD1 is a possible D gene (6 bases). Germline V gene lookup returns CDR1 SGHVS and CDR2 FNYEAQ. The ends were cut back, 5 bases at V and 6 bases at J, with 14 bases in the middle. The CDR3 is 14 residues long. CDR3: CASSNRVGRQPQHF. The CDR3 nucleotides are TGTGCCAGCAGCAACAGGGTAGGTCGTCAGCCCCAGCATTTT.

In this sample, this clonotype turned up many times. V usage is TRBV7-3 and J usage is TRBJ1-1; TRBD1 is a possible D gene (6 bases). This CDR3 has 14 residues. Germline V gene lookup returns CDR1 SGHTA and CDR2 FQGTGA. With 2 bases removed from V and 2 bases from J, the gap between germline ends came to 9 bases. This chain's CDR3 is CASSLGQQNTEAFF. The CDR3 nucleotides read TGTGCCAGCAGCTTAGGACAGCAAAACACTGAAGCTTTCTTT. Variable domain in full (rest from reference TRBV7-3 and TRBJ1-1): GAGVSQTPSNKVTEKGKYVELRCDPISGHTALYWYRQSLGQGPEFLIYFQGTGAADDSGLPNDRFFAVRPEGSVSTLKIQRTERGDSAVYLCASSLGQQNTEAFFGQGTRLTVV.

The rearrangement links TRBV6-5 to TRBJ1-2; D is ambiguous. The length of the CDR3 is 15 residues. Trimming took 2 bases from V and 0 from J, leaving 10 bases between them. Germline CDR1 MNHEY, CDR2 SVGAGI. The CDR3 bases are TGTGCCAGCAGTTACCAGCCTGGGGCTAACTATGGCTACACCTTC. Translation gives CASSYQPGANYGYTF.

This clonotype was seen more than once but under ten times. The chain recombines TRBV9 with TRBJ1-1; maybe TRBD1 (5 bases). The CDR3 runs to 16 residues. V shed 1 base and J shed 8 bases, with 21 bases lying between them. Germline V lookup: CDR1 SGDLS, CDR2 YYNGEE. The DNA of the CDR3 is TGTGCCAGCAGCGTAACGGCCGGGGCGCAGAATAGAGAAGCTTTCTTT. It specifies CASSVTAGAQNREAFF.

This clonotype has a handful of counts. This chain uses TRBV28 with TRBJ2-7; 8 nucleotides match TRBD1. Germline values: CDR1 MDHEN, CDR2 SYDVKM. The J segment lost 3 bases and the V segment lost 6 bases, leaving 10 bases of the junction unmatched. CDR3 size: 15 residues. The CDR3 sequence is CASSPPGQAIYEQYV. CDR3 DNA: TGTGCCAGCAGCCCCCCGGGACAGGCTATCTACGAGCAGTACGTC.

The sample holds a few counts of this clonotype. V and J are TRBV7-8 and TRBJ1-1; the D is unclear. Germline CDR1 SGHVS, CDR2 FQNEAQ. This CDR3 contains 14 residues. V lost 4 bases and J 4 bases, leaving 13 bases between the germline ends. CDR3 in DNA: TGTGCCAGCAGCTCCCACACCCCTCGCACTGAAGCTTTCTTT. Translating gives CASSSHTPRTEAFF.

This clonotype was observed a handful of times. The V call is TRBV4-3, the J call TRBJ1-4; D unresolved. Germline lookup yields CDR1 LGHNA and CDR2 YSLEER. The CDR3 sequence is 13 residues long. Trimming pared 0 bases from V and 14 bases from J, leaving 13 bases between. CDR3 coding DNA: TGCGCCAGCAGCCAAGACTCCGGTCGGGTTCTGTTTTTT. Residues: CASSQDSGRVLFF.

The chain carries TRBV7-6 and TRBJ2-1; 10 bases line up with TRBD2. The trim removed 1 base at V and 15 bases at J, leaving 9 bases unmatched. The CDR3 consists of 14 residues. The germline V gene encodes CDR1 SGHVS and CDR2 FNYEAQ. The CDR3 is CASSLGWLAGAPFF. The CDR3 bases are TGTGCCAGCAGCTTAGGTTGGCTAGCGGGGGCCCCGTTCTTC.

The rearrangement links TRBV5-1 to TRBJ1-1, with 11 bases that match TRBD1. J was trimmed by 0 bases and V by 4 bases; bases with no gene match: 5. Germline V gene data show CDR1 as SGHRS and CDR2 as YFSETQ. This CDR3 has 16 amino acids. CDR3 in DNA: TGCGCCAGCAGCCCCCGGACAGGGGGCATGAACACTGAAGCTTTCTTT. Translated: CASSPRTGGMNTEAFF.